This entry lists 5 T cell receptor beta chains sequenced from one sample in a study of blood T cell repertoires in COVID-19 (dated by TCRdb to 2020 to 2022). Libraries were constructed by the immunoSEQ multiplex PCR assay. Sourced from immuneACCESS, this table was stored by TCRdb with only in-frame sequences that have V and J called. A share of the clones is absent; for the studies checked, an unresolved V gene accounts for under half, and the remainder has no known explanation. Across this sample there are 400,000 to 450,000 clones, with approximately 90% seen only once. Together, the top ten hold less than 0.95% of the sample. Source material: peripheral blood. Receptors were obtained from a man aged 18 to 29 with COVID-19, enrolled during active disease.

V is TRBV7-9 and J is TRBJ2-1, with D hard to call. Per the germline V gene, CDR1 is SEHNR and CDR2 is FQNEAQ (reference sequence). V was pared by 11 bases and J by 4 bases, with 24 bases between. The CDR3 is 16 residues long. The CDR3 DNA reads TGTGCCGGAACCCGCGAAACAGTGTCGTTATACAATGAGCAGTTCTTC. It translates to CAGTRETVSLYNEQFF.

The chain uses TRBV2 and TRBJ2-3; no firm D call. The CDR3 covers 14 residues. CDR1 SNHLY and CDR2 FYNNEI come from the germline V gene. Between the trimmed V and J ends, which lost 6 bases and 4 bases, there was a span of 14 bases. The CDR3 protein is CASRLQVVPDTQYF. The CDR3 nucleotides read TGTGCCAGCAGGTTGCAGGTTGTACCAGATACGCAGTATTTT.

The rearrangement uses TRBV10-3 and TRBJ2-3; D remains ambiguous. The CDR3 loop spans 14 amino acids. The V end was cut by 3 bases, the J end by 3 bases, with 10 bases between. Germline V gene sequence: CDR1 ENHRY, CDR2 SYGVKD. This CDR3 reads CAISDYVVTDTQYF. In DNA, the CDR3 is TGTGCCATCAGTGATTACGTAGTTACAGATACGCAGTATTTT.

V gene TRBV5-5 combines with J gene TRBJ2-7; 10 positions agree with TRBD2. V shed 3 bases and J 3 bases; nucleotides not matched to a gene: 3. Looked up from germline, CDR1 is SGHKS and CDR2 is YYEKEE (reference sequence). The CDR3 runs 14 residues. The CDR3, as DNA: TGTGCCAGCAGCTCCGGGACTAGCGTCTACGAGCAGTACTTC. This gives the protein CASSSGTSVYEQYF.

The chain carries TRBV7-8 and TRBJ2-7, with no clear D. Germline V gene lookup returns CDR1 SGHVS and CDR2 FQNEAQ. The CDR3 length is 14 residues. The V gene lost 4 bases and the J gene lost 6 bases, with 16 bases spanning the gap. CDR3 DNA: TGTGCCAGCAGCTATACTAAGAAGCCCACCGAGCAGTACTTC. This encodes CASSYTKKPTEQYF.